The 28 T cell receptor beta chains in this list originate from one sample, sequenced in a study of shared T cell receptors in the human thymus. Profiled with immunoSEQ multiplex PCR; TCRdb holds only in-frame clones, not every one. The sample records some 400,000 clones, around 95% being singletons. Sample: thymocytes. Every receptor here comes from a human donor.

The chain recombines TRBV6-4 with TRBJ2-5; maybe TRBD2 (7 bases). The V and J ends lost 3 bases and 5 bases respectively, with 13 bases between them. Germline V gene sequence: CDR1 MRHNA, CDR2 SNTAGT. The CDR3 totals 14 residues. The CDR3 reads CASSERGGSETQYF. CDR3 DNA sequence: TGTGCCAGCAGTGAAAGGGGGGGAAGCGAGACCCAGTACTTC.

The chain links TRBV7-2 to TRBJ1-5; 10 bases fit TRBD1. Per the germline V gene, CDR1 is SGHTA and CDR2 is FQGNSA. V lost 5 bases and J lost 5; bases outside the gene matches: 3. This CDR3 has 14 amino acids. In DNA, the CDR3 is TGTGCCAGCAGCCGGGACAGGGGCCATCAGCCCCAGCATTTT. This sequence encodes CASSRDRGHQPQHF.

The chain joins TRBV28 to TRBJ2-2, with unresolved D. Germline CDR1 reads MDHEN; CDR2 reads SYDVKM. The CDR3 has 17 amino acids. CDR3 region: CASSLFDASANTGELFF. For the CDR3, the DNA is TGTGCTTCTAGTCTATTCGACGCTTCAGCGAACACCGGGGAGCTGTTTTTT.

This chain links TRBV18 with TRBJ1-1; D is unclear. V was clipped by 3 bases and J by 4 bases, with 9 bases between them. Per germline, CDR1 KGHSH and CDR2 LQKENI. This CDR3 contains 13 residues. The DNA of the CDR3 is TGTGCCAGCTCACCGGGCAGATCCACTGAAGCTTTCTTT. Its protein is CASSPGRSTEAFF.

The chain links TRBV28 to TRBJ1-1; TRBD1 matches at 7 bases. Germline CDR1 is MDHEN and CDR2 is SYDVKM. V shed 6 bases and J 0 bases; nucleotides not matched to a gene: 4. The length of the CDR3 is 14 residues. The CDR3 reads CASSLGQVNTEAFF. CDR3 nucleotide sequence: TGTGCCAGCAGCCTTGGACAGGTGAACACTGAAGCTTTCTTT.

This chain links TRBV27 with TRBJ2-3, with 7 bases aligning to TRBD2. This CDR3 is built from 14 residues. J was trimmed by 6 bases and V by 4 bases; bases with no gene match: 7. Looked up from germline, CDR1 is MNHEY and CDR2 is SMNVEV (reference sequence). CDR3 DNA sequence: TGTGCCAGCAGTTCAAGCGGGAAAGAGGATACGCAGTATTTT. Amino acid sequence: CASSSSGKEDTQYF.

The sample holds a few counts of this clone. This chain connects TRBV30 to TRBJ1-2, with D uncertain. Germline-derived CDR1 and CDR2 are GTSNPN and SVGIG (reference sequence). This CDR3 region has 11 residues. With 2 bases removed from V and 5 bases from J, the gap between germline ends came to 6 bases. CDR3 nucleotide sequence: TGTGCCTGGAGTACCCCTTATGGCTACACCTTC. As protein: CAWSTPYGYTF. The variable domain in full, completed from reference TRBV30 and TRBJ1-2, reads SQTIHQWPATLVQPVGSPLSLECTVEGTSNPNLYWYRQAAGRGLQLLFYSVGIGQISSEVPQNLSASRPQDRQFILSSKKLLLSDSGFYLCAWSTPYGYTFGSGTRLTVV.

The CDR3 protein is CASSRTASEYGYTF. The CDR3 DNA sequence: TGTGCCAGCAGCCGCACGGCCAGTGAATATGGCTACACCTTC. The chain has TRBV5-4 and TRBJ1-2; D gene uncertain. The CDR3 is 14 residues long. Trimming cost V 4 bases and J 5 bases, with 15 bases left between them. Germline CDR1 SGHNT, CDR2 YYREEE (reference sequence).

This chain connects TRBV6-1 to TRBJ2-6; no definite D call. V lost 7 bases to trimming and J lost 0 bases, with 7 bases between them. The CDR3 is 14 residues long. From germline, CDR1 is MNHNS and CDR2 SASEGT. This CDR3 reads CASKHLSGANVLTF. The CDR3 DNA is TGTGCCAGCAAACATCTCTCTGGGGCCAACGTCCTGACTTTC.

CDR3 sequence reads: CASSLAQASLSGANVLTF. In DNA, the CDR3 is TGTGCCAGCAGTTTGGCACAGGCCTCTCTCTCTGGGGCCAACGTCCTGACTTTC. The chain employs TRBV27 and TRBJ2-6, with D tentatively TRBD1 (5 bases). The CDR3 runs 18 residues. V lost 3 bases and J lost 0, with 15 bases in between. Per germline, CDR1 MNHEY and CDR2 SMNVEV (reference sequence).

V gene TRBV6-5 combines with J gene TRBJ1-1; possible D gene TRBD1, 6 bases. Trimming cost V 3 bases and J 4 bases, with 15 bases left between them. The CDR3 is made up of 15 amino acids. Germline V gives CDR1 MNHEY, CDR2 SVGAGI. The CDR3 here is CASSYEGQKGTEAFF. The CDR3 nucleotides are TGTGCCAGCAGTTATGAGGGACAAAAGGGCACTGAAGCTTTCTTT.

The chain has TRBV5-1 and TRBJ2-6; 9 bases align to TRBD1. V lost 3 bases, J lost 0 bases, and 13 bases stayed unmatched. This CDR3 has 20 amino acids. The germline V gene encodes CDR1 SGHRS and CDR2 YFSETQ. CDR3 region: CASSSIWTGAILSGANVLTF. The CDR3 DNA reads as TGCGCCAGCAGCTCGATTTGGACAGGGGCCATCCTCTCTGGGGCCAACGTCCTGACTTTC.

V gene TRBV30 combines with J gene TRBJ1-2; TRBD1 is a possible D gene (6 bases). The CDR3 is 18 residues long. Between the trimmed V and J ends, which lost 0 bases and 4 bases, there was a span of 24 bases. The germline gives CDR1 GTSNPN, CDR2 SVGIG (reference sequence). CDR3 bases: TGTGCCTGGAGTGTACAGGGACCCCTGACTGAGGGGTCCTATGGCTACACCTTC. This codes for CAWSVQGPLTEGSYGYTF.

The chain is built from TRBV30 and TRBJ2-1; a weak D match, TRBD1 (6 bases). The length of the CDR3 is 14 residues. V was clipped by 2 bases and J by 2 bases, with 10 bases between them. Germline V CDR1 and CDR2: GTSNPN, SVGIG (reference sequence). CDR3 amino acids: CAWSQDRPYNEQFF. DNA for the CDR3: TGTGCCTGGAGTCAGGACAGACCCTACAATGAGCAGTTCTTC.

The chain has TRBV4-1 and TRBJ1-4; D unresolved. Germline-derived CDR1 and CDR2 are MGHRA and YSYEKL. The CDR3 is made up of 18 amino acids. The V gene lost 0 bases and the J gene lost 3 bases, with 17 bases spanning the gap. The CDR3: CASSQDVDGPLANEKLFF. The CDR3 DNA reads TGCGCCAGCAGCCAAGATGTGGACGGGCCGTTAGCTAATGAAAAACTGTTTTTT.

J is TRBJ1-2 and V is TRBV15, with 7 nucleotides matching TRBD1. V lost 4 bases, J lost 1 base, and 12 bases stayed unmatched. The CDR3 totals 17 residues. Germline V lookup: CDR1 LNHNV, CDR2 YYDKDF (reference sequence). The CDR3: CATSNNSRDSYNYGYTF. As DNA, the CDR3 is TGTGCCACCAGCAACAATTCCCGGGACAGCTATAACTATGGCTACACCTTC.

This chain uses TRBV15 with TRBJ1-1; 8 bases are shared with TRBD1. The CDR3 is made up of 18 amino acids. Unmatched junction bases numbered 17, after V lost 0 bases and J lost 8 bases. The germline V gene has CDR1 LNHNV and CDR2 YYDKDF (reference sequence). The chain's CDR3 is CATSREVLLEGQGLEAFF. The CDR3 DNA sequence: TGTGCCACCAGCAGAGAAGTGTTGTTAGAAGGACAGGGCCTGGAAGCTTTCTTT.

This clone was recorded once. The CDR3 DNA follows: TGCAGCGTGAGGGTTAGCGGGAGTTTCGAGCGCCACGAGCAGTACTTC. This codes for CSVRVSGSFERHEQYF. The chain recombines TRBV29-1 with TRBJ2-7; 9 bases are shared with TRBD2. The CDR3 has 16 residues. Trimming took 6 bases from V and 5 from J; bases not matched to a gene: 17. Germline V gene sequence: CDR1 SQVTM, CDR2 ANQGSEA.

This chain links TRBV4-1 with TRBJ2-1; 8 positions match TRBD1. The CDR3 is made up of 15 amino acids. J was trimmed by 6 bases and V by 3 bases; bases with no gene match: 7. From germline, CDR1 is MGHRA and CDR2 YSYEKL. The CDR3 protein is CASSQTLDRANEQFF. In DNA form, the CDR3 reads TGCGCCAGCAGCCAGACACTGGACAGGGCCAATGAGCAGTTCTTC.

The V call is TRBV4-3, the J call TRBJ2-1; 13 nucleotides align to TRBD2. Trimming at V came to 0 bases and at J to 5 bases, leaving 16 bases not matched to a gene. The CDR3 has 21 amino acids. Germline CDR1 is LGHNA and CDR2 is YSLEER. The DNA for the CDR3 is TGCGCCAGCAGCCAAGATCTCGGGGGACTAGCGGGGCCAGTTTCCCACAATGAGCAGTTCTTC. This translates into CASSQDLGGLAGPVSHNEQFF.

The rearrangement links TRBV27 to TRBJ2-7; 8 positions match TRBD1. The CDR3 totals 15 residues. Germline lookup yields CDR1 MNHEY and CDR2 SMNVEV (reference sequence). V gave up 6 bases and J gave up 2 bases; unmatched junction bases: 9. CDR3 sequence reads: CASSHGQGMAYEQYF. In DNA, the CDR3 is TGTGCCAGCAGCCACGGACAGGGAATGGCCTACGAGCAGTACTTC.

J is TRBJ2-5 and V is TRBV5-5; the D is unclear. V lost 0 bases, J lost 2 bases, and 17 bases lay in between. The CDR3 runs 17 residues. CDR1 is SGHKS, CDR2 YYEKEE, per germline (reference sequence). The CDR3 DNA is TGTGCCAGCAGCTTGGAAGGGTCGGCGCAGATTCAAGAGACCCAGTACTTC. Its translation: CASSLEGSAQIQETQYF.

CDR3 coding DNA: TGTGCCACCAGCAGAGGCAGAACAACTTATTGGGGGAAAGCCAAAAACATTCAGTACTTC. Amino acids: CATSRGRTTYWGKAKNIQYF. The chain combines TRBV15 with TRBJ2-4; D tentatively fits TRBD1 or TRBD2 (5 bases each). CDR3 length equals 20 residues. Germline assignment: CDR1 LNHNV and CDR2 YYDKDF (reference sequence). With 1 base removed from V and 0 bases from J, the gap between germline ends came to 22 bases.

The chain is built from TRBV11-1 and TRBJ2-1, with 15 bases identical to TRBD2. This CDR3 is 17 amino acids long. V lost 2 bases to trimming and J lost 5 bases; unmatched junction nucleotides: 4. From germline, CDR1 is SGHAT and CDR2 FQDESV (reference sequence). The CDR3 DNA follows: TGTGCCAGCAGCTTACCGGGACTAGCGGGAGGTAACAATGAGCAGTTCTTC. Translation: CASSLPGLAGGNNEQFF. Full variable domain (outside the CDR3, taken from reference TRBV11-1 and TRBJ2-1): EAEVAQSPRYKITEKSQAVAFWCDPISGHATLYWYRQILGQGPELLVQFQDESVVDDSQLPKDRFSAERLKGVDSTLKIQPAELGDSAMYLCASSLPGLAGGNNEQFFGPGTRLTVL.

The V call is TRBV28, the J call TRBJ1-1, with D possibly matching TRBD1 (6 bases). The CDR3 consists of 15 residues. Trimming shortened V by 1 base and J by 5 bases, and 14 bases separated the two germline ends. The germline CDR1 and CDR2 sequences are MDHEN and SYDVKM. The CDR3 sequence: CASSLLGGPRTEAFF. In DNA, the CDR3 is TGTGCCAGCAGTTTATTGGGGGGGCCGCGGACTGAAGCTTTCTTT.

This chain connects TRBV6-1 to TRBJ1-2; D is uncertain. The V end lost 4 bases, the J end lost 2 bases, and 14 bases lay between the germline ends. Germline V gives CDR1 MNHNS, CDR2 SASEGT. The CDR3 runs 15 residues. CDR3: CASSGARTWNYGYTF. Written as DNA, the CDR3 is TGTGCCAGCAGTGGGGCCCGGACCTGGAACTATGGCTACACCTTC.

This chain joins TRBV15 and TRBJ2-5; possibly TRBD1 for D (6 bases). Germline assignment: CDR1 LNHNV and CDR2 YYDKDF (reference sequence). The CDR3 totals 15 residues. Trimming pared 6 bases from V and 0 bases from J, leaving 14 bases between. CDR3 coding DNA: TGTGCCACCAGTACCTTACAGGGTCACCAAGAGACCCAGTACTTC. Protein: CATSTLQGHQETQYF.

The chain combines TRBV11-2 with TRBJ2-1; 10 bases are shared with TRBD2. J was trimmed by 5 bases and V by 5 bases; bases with no gene match: 6. Germline CDR1 reads SGHAT; CDR2 reads FQNNGV. The CDR3 has 15 amino acids. In DNA, the CDR3 is TGTGCCAGCAGCATCGGACTAGCGGCACACAATGAGCAGTTCTTC. Translated: CASSIGLAAHNEQFF.